This TCR beta chain was profiled in a study of blood T cell repertoires in COVID-19 (TCRdb year 2020). Study-wide context: Collaborator samples came from the United States, Italy and Spain and covered acute and convalescent phases of COVID-19. The prospective study material was composed of cDNA or gDNA derived from T cells, B-cell-depleted T cells, or PBMCs. Deeply sampled blood TCRbeta repertoires from subjects exposed to, actively infected with, or recovered from COVID-19 were included in the dataset. The repertoires were released in a freely available public database meant as a resource for research on the immune response to SARS-CoV-2. Samples were obtained from the ongoing ImmuneRACE study (first 160 participants) and from 1,000 to 1,500 subjects provided by 6 global collaborators. Nearly every sample came with metadata listing a de-identified subject ID, COVID-19 status, age in years and sex. Where available, HLA class I and class II types were taken from metadata supplied by the sample provider and were not determined by assay-based typing.

As regards this clone: This clone's antigen is unknown. No much larger clone is present one base from it, and per-base qualities are unavailable.

CDR1 and CDR2 are drawn from the germline V gene (reference sequence): SEHNR, FQNEAQ. Trimming accounts for 1 base at V and 8 bases at J, while the number of junction bases matched to no gene is 6. From cysteine to phenylalanine, the CDR3 is 15 amino acids long. The sequence is cut down to CDR3 DNA, 45 bases in frame from base 1. TCRbeta CDR3 regions were amplified from genomic DNA by means of the immunoSEQ Assay, a bias-controlled multiplex PCR. The paper's processing steps were these. Within the assay, amplification of reference gene primers was used to estimate how many nucleated cells each sample contained. To quantify the absolute abundance of each unique TCRbeta CDR3 rearrangement, sequence reads were collapsed and filtered. For each sample, productive Simpson clonality was calculated as the square root of Simpson's diversity index across productive rearrangements. TCRdb's version of the immuneACCESS table is confined to in-frame rearrangements and falls short of the full clone set. An unresolved V gene accounts for under half of the shortfall where checked; the remainder is of unknown origin. That table gives V, J and clone size, and the DNA gave D and trimming. This sample comprises fewer than 350,000 clones, less than 85% of them detected only once. 1.5% to 2% of the sample belongs to the ten largest clones.

Participants in the prospective study were aged roughly 18 to 100 years, lived in 20 to 25 United States geographic areas, and enrolled through a virtual design. In the prospective study, cohorts were assigned on the basis of participant-reported clinical history obtained from a screening survey and a study questionnaire. Exposed participants had been in contact, within 2 weeks of entering the study, with a person who had a PCR-confirmed or clinician-diagnosed case of COVID-19. In the prospective study, whole blood, serum and a nasopharyngeal or oropharyngeal swab were collected from each participant by mobile phlebotomists. Prospective study participants could optionally give additional blood draws and questionnaires over an approximately two-month period. Blood samples from the prospective study were shipped frozen or at room temperature prior to DNA extraction. The full study reports these points: How much clinical and demographic metadata was included differed by source and by participant, and the metadata was provided uncurated.

The rearranged chain carries TRBV7-9 and TRBJ1-5; the central 9 bases match TRBD1. Source material: PBMCs or T cells enriched from blood (not recorded which). The sequence was collected from a woman aged 25 to 39 who had been exposed to COVID-19. The DNA reads TGTGCCAGCAGCTTAGACCGACAGGGGGAGGAGCCCCAGCATTTT. Translation gives CASSLDRQGEEPQHF. Beyond the CDR3, the reference TRBV7-9 and TRBJ1-5 genes provide the residues; the full variable domain reads: DTGVSQNPRHKITKRGQNVTFRCDPISEHNRLYWYRQTLGQGPEFLTYFQNEAQLEKSRLLSDRFSAERPKGSFSTLEIQRTEQGDSAMYLCASSLDRQGEEPQHFGDGTRLSIL.